This TCR beta chain came from a study of technical replicates of blood from a handful of donors. Some clones are missing from TCRdb's copy, which holds only in-frame ones; the method was immunoSEQ multiplex PCR. Among approximately 76,000 clones listed, approximately 97% were seen once. This clonotype was sampled from a human donor in good health. Sequences were obtained from T cells isolated from PBMCs.

The CDR3 protein is CAIRGQWGFAEAFF. CDR3 sequence (DNA): TGTGCCATCAGAGGACAGTGGGGGTTCGCTGAAGCTTTCTTT. The gene calls are TRBV10-3 and TRBJ1-1, with D perhaps matching TRBD1 (6 bases). The CDR3 runs 14 residues. Germline V gene sequence: CDR1 ENHRY, CDR2 SYGVKD. V was cut by 6 bases and J by 6 bases, with 17 bases left in between.